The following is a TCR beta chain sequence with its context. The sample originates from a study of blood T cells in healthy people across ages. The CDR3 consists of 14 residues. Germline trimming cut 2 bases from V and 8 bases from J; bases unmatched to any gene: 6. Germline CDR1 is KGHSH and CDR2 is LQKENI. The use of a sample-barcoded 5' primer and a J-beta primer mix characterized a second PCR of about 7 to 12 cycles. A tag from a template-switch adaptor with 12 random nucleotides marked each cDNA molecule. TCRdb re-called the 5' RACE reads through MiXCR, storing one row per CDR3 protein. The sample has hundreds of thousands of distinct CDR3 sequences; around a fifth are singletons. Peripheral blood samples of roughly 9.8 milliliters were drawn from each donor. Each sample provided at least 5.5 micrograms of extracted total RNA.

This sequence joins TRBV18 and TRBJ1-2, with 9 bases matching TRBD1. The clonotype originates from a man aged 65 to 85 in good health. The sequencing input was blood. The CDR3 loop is CASSPGQGQRGYTF. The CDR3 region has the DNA TGTGCCAGCTCACCAGGACAGGGGCAGCGGGGCTACACCTTC.